This TCR beta chain was recorded in a study of blood T cell repertoires in COVID-19. In the study's own analysis: Amplification of reference gene primers provided the estimated nucleated cell counts. Produced via immunoSEQ multiplex PCR; TCRdb's table is partial and in-frame only. The D gene and trimming were derived from the DNA, and the V and J assignments and clone size from that table. The repertoire has some 270,000 clones, roughly 80% of them found once; the top ten carry around 3.5%. Trimming took off 1 base at V and 7 bases at J, with 11 bases between the two ends. The CDR3 spans 14 residues. Germline V gene data show CDR1 as SGHRS and CDR2 as YFSETQ.

The sequence came from a man in his fifties or sixties who had recovered from COVID-19. The V and J genes are TRBV5-1 and TRBJ1-4, with D tentatively TRBD1 (5 bases). Material: PBMCs or T cells enriched from blood (not recorded which). The CDR3 here is CASSLIGEGEKLFF. CDR3 nucleotide sequence: TGCGCCAGCAGCTTGATAGGGGAGGGTGAAAAACTGTTTTTT.